This T cell receptor (beta chain) comes out of a study of beta chain features in type 1 diabetes. Across the whole study: Cell yields, gender and age were similar in healthy donors and patients.

This clone was observed a few times. Its antigen is still unknown. Between the trimmed V and J ends, which lost 0 bases and 0 bases, there was a span of 9 bases. The CDR3 sequence is 16 residues long. CDR1 and CDR2 (germline): GTSNPN, SVGIG (reference sequence). Study findings and constraints: The study left unresolved whether HLA type influences TCRB rearrangement.

Every isolated RNA sample was fully reverse transcribed, so sequencing captured expressed TCRB transcripts. The method was immunoSEQ multiplex PCR; TCRdb's version includes in-frame clones alone and lacks a portion of them. The sample gives 350,000 to 400,000 clones, roughly 16% of which show up once; 0.019% is in the top ten. The chain carries TRBV30 and TRBJ2-6, with a weak D call TRBD1 (5 bases). The TCR sequence derives from a woman under 30 in good health. Sequencing input: naive CD4+ T cells from blood. CDR3 nucleotides: TGTGCCTGGAGTGTACGTGACAGCTCTGGGGCCAACGTCCTGACTTTC. This translates into CAWSVRDSSGANVLTF.